A single T cell receptor (beta chain) is shown here with its context. Its matching antigen is unknown. Profiled with immunoSEQ multiplex PCR; TCRdb holds only in-frame clones, not every one. The top ten hold more than 7% of the sample, which has around 100,000 clones, 84% seen once. The time point here: blood 4 weeks post-SBRT, at nephrectomy. The treatment is: 15 Gy SBRT to primary tumor, nephrectomy 4 weeks later. Nephrectomy followed 15 Gy stereotactic body radiation by 4 weeks. The tumor was a clear cell renal cell carcinoma. This sample was taken from a study of radiation and T cells in renal cell carcinoma. Study-level points and caveats: In blood, top tumor clones expanded by 2 weeks, shrinking by 4.

This CDR3 spans 16 amino acids. CDR1 is LNHDA and CDR2 is SQIVND in the germline V gene (reference sequence). V shed 7 bases and J 9 bases; nucleotides not matched to a gene: 16. This TCR was recovered from a man between 60 and 75 years old with renal cell carcinoma. This chain links TRBV19 with TRBJ1-4, with TRBD1 matching 8 bases. The sequencing used blood, collected from a patient whose treatment included radiotherapy and nephrectomy. DNA of the CDR3: TGTGCCAGTACCTCAACTGGTGGGCAGGGGGCTCAAAAACTGTTTTTT. As protein: CASTSTGGQGAQKLFF.